The clone carrying this TCR beta chain was picked up many times. Its antigen is unidentified. The germline V and J ends were trimmed by 5 bases and 8 bases, with 16 bases remaining between them. This CDR3 contains 14 residues. From germline, CDR1 is SGHTA and CDR2 FQGNSA. TCRdb re-called the 5' RACE reads with MiXCR, one entry per CDR3 protein. The sample holds 750,000 to 850,000 distinct CDR3 sequences, 12% seen once. This record comes from a study of CD8 T cells in ankylosing spondylitis. The study, taken as a whole, reports: Clones linked with disease were CD8+ and fairly uncommon in the peripheral blood. A TCR beta motif of 7 or 8 highly homologous variants appeared characteristic of ankylosing spondylitis blood.

The specimen sequenced was blood, either unsorted or a sorted T cell fraction (not recorded which). This sequence originates from a male donor with ankylosing spondylitis. The genes are TRBV7-2 and TRBJ2-1, with a weak D call TRBD2 (5 bases). The CDR3 is CASSPEGLRDEQFF. CDR3 coding DNA: TGTGCCAGCAGCCCCGAGGGCCTTCGGGATGAGCAGTTCTTC.